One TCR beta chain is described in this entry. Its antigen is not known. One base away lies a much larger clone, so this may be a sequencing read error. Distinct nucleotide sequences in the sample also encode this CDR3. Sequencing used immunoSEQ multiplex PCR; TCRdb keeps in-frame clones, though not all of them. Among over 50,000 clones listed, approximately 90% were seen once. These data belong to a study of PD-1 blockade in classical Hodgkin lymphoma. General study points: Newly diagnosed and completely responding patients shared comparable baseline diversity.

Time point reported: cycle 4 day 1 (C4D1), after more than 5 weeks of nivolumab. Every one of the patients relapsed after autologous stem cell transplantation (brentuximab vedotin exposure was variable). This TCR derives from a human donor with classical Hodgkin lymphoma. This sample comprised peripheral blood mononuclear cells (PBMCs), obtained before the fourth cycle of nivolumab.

For the CDR3, the DNA is TGTGCCAGTAGTATAGGAACAGATACGCAGTATTTT. It yields the protein CASSIGTDTQYF. This chain joins TRBV19 and TRBJ2-3; D gene unclear. Germline values: CDR1 LNHDA, CDR2 SQIVND (reference sequence). This CDR3 has 12 amino acids. Trimming shortened V by 1 base and J by 3 bases, and 2 bases separated the two germline ends.